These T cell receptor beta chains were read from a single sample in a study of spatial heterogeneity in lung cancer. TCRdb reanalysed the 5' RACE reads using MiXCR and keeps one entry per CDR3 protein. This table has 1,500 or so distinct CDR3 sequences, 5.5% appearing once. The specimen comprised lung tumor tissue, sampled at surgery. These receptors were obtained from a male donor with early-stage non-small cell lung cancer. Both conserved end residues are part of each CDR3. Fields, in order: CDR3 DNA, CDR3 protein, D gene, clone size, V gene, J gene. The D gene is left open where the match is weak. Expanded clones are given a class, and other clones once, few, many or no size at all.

CDR3nt: TGTGCCAGCAGCGGGAAAGGGGGCAGGGGGTTCGAAGATACGCAGTATTTT
CDR3aa: CASSGKGGRGFEDTQYF
d_gene: TRBD1
abundance: medium-sized
v_gene: TRBV5-4
j_gene: TRBJ2-3

CDR3nt: TGTGCCAGCAGTCGACAGGGACTCGCCGGGGAGCTGTTTTTT
CDR3aa: CASSRQGLAGELFF
d_gene: NA
abundance: large
v_gene: TRBV6-5
j_gene: TRBJ2-2

CDR3nt: TGTGCCAGCTCACCGGGAGATACGCAGTATTTT
CDR3aa: CASSPGDTQYF
d_gene: NA
abundance: medium-sized
v_gene: TRBV18
j_gene: TRBJ2-3

CDR3nt: TGTGCCAGCAGTCCGGTGGGGGGCGGGGAGCTGTTTTTT
CDR3aa: CASSPVGGGELFF
d_gene: NA
abundance: large
v_gene: TRBV12-3/TRBV12-4
j_gene: TRBJ2-2

CDR3nt: TGTGCCAGCACAGATCCCTATTACGAGCAGTACTTC
CDR3aa: CASTDPYYEQYF
d_gene: NA
abundance: NA
v_gene: TRBV28
j_gene: TRBJ2-7

CDR3nt: TGTGCCAGCAGCACGGACAGTGCCTACGAGCAGTACTTC
CDR3aa: CASSTDSAYEQYF
d_gene: NA
abundance: medium-sized
v_gene: TRBV7-2
j_gene: TRBJ2-7

CDR3nt: TGTGCCAGCAGTTACGCGGACAGCCAAGAAAAACTGTTTTTT
CDR3aa: CASSYADSQEKLFF
d_gene: NA
abundance: medium-sized
v_gene: TRBV6-5
j_gene: TRBJ1-4

CDR3nt: TGTGCCAGCGCCGGACAGTGGGGGGATGAGCAGTTCTTC
CDR3aa: CASAGQWGDEQFF
d_gene: NA
abundance: many
v_gene: TRBV6-5
j_gene: TRBJ2-1

CDR3nt: TGTGCCAGCAGCTTAGCGAACAGGGGGCGTGAAAAACTGTTTTTT
CDR3aa: CASSLANRGREKLFF
d_gene: TRBD1
abundance: medium-sized
v_gene: TRBV7-2
j_gene: TRBJ1-4

CDR3nt: TGTGCCAGCAGCTTAAGGGGGGATGGCTACACCTTC
CDR3aa: CASSLRGDGYTF
d_gene: NA
abundance: medium-sized
v_gene: TRBV7-6
j_gene: TRBJ1-2

CDR3nt: TGCGCCAGCAGCCCCCGAGGGGGTAACGAGCAGTACTTC
CDR3aa: CASSPRGGNEQYF
d_gene: NA
abundance: NA
v_gene: TRBV5-1
j_gene: TRBJ2-7

CDR3nt: TGTGCCAGCAGCTTAGTCCGAGAAACTGGCTACACCTTC
CDR3aa: CASSLVRETGYTF
d_gene: NA
abundance: medium-sized
v_gene: TRBV11-2
j_gene: TRBJ1-2

CDR3nt: TGTGCCAGCAGTTTCGGACGGGGAAGAGAGCAGTACTTC
CDR3aa: CASSFGRGREQYF
d_gene: NA
abundance: medium-sized
v_gene: TRBV27
j_gene: TRBJ2-7

CDR3nt: TGTGCCAGCAGCCCCCCTAGCGGGGGAATTAGTGAGACCCAGTACTTC
CDR3aa: CASSPPSGGISETQYF
d_gene: TRBD2
abundance: medium-sized
v_gene: TRBV7-9
j_gene: TRBJ2-5

CDR3nt: TGCAGCGTTGAAGATTTGGGATACGAAGGGACTAGCACAGATACGCAGTATTTT
CDR3aa: CSVEDLGYEGTSTDTQYF
d_gene: NA
abundance: large
v_gene: TRBV29-1
j_gene: TRBJ2-3